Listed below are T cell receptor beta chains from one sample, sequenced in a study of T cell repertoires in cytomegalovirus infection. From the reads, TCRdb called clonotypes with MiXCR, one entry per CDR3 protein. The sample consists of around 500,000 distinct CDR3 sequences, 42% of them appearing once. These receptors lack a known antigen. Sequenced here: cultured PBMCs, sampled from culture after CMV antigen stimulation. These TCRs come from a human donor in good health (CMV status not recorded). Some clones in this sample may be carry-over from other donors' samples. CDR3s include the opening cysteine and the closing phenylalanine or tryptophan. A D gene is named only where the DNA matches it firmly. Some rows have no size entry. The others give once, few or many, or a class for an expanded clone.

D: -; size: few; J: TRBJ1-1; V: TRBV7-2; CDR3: CASSRTGPMNTEAFF; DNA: TGTGCCAGCAGCAGAACGGGGCCCATGAACACTGAAGCTTTCTTT
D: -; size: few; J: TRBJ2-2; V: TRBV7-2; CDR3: CASSIPSGQTNTGELFF; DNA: TGTGCCAGCAGCATACCATCGGGACAAACGAACACCGGGGAGCTGTTTTTT
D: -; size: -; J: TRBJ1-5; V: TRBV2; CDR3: CASRDISNQPQHF; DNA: TGTGCCAGCAGAGATATTAGCAATCAGCCCCAGCATTTT
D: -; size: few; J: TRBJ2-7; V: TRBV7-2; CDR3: CASRPQDGSYEQYF; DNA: TGTGCCAGCAGGCCCCAGGACGGCTCCTACGAGCAGTACTTC
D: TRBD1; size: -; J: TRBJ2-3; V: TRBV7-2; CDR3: CTSSQTGGTDTQYF; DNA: TGTACCAGCAGCCAAACAGGGGGCACAGATACGCAGTATTTT
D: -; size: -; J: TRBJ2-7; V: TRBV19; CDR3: CASRPRTRYEQYF; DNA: TGTGCCAGTAGACCCCGGACCCGATACGAGCAGTACTTC
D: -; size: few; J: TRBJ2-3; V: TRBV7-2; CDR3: CASSLNVARRGDDTQYF; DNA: TGTGCCAGCAGCTTAAACGTTGCAAGGAGAGGGGACGATACGCAGTATTTT
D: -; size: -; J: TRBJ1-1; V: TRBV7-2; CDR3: CASSLEGMNTEAFF; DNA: TGTGCCAGCAGCTTGGAGGGCATGAACACTGAAGCTTTCTTT
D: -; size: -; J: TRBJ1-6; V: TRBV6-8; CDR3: CASRVWDSPLHF; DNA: TGTGCCAGCAGGGTGTGGGATTCACCCCTCCACTTT
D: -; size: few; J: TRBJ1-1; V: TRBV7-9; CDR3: CASSLARPDSQNTEAFF; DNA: TGTGCCAGCAGCTTAGCGCGCCCGGACAGCCAGAACACTGAAGCTTTCTTT
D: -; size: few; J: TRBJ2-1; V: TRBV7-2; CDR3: CASRGGSTNEQFF; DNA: TGTGCCAGCAGGGGAGGTTCCACAAATGAGCAGTTCTTC
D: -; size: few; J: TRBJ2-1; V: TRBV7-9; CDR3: CASSIRGGNEQFF; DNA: TGTGCCAGCAGCATACGAGGGGGCAATGAGCAGTTCTTC
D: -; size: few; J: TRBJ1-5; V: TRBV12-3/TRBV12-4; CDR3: CASSFGGSGQPQHF; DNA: TGTGCCAGCAGTTTCGGAGGGAGCGGTCAGCCCCAGCATTTT
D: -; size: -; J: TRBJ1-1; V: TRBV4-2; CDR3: CASSASGHLNTEAFF; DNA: TGTGCCAGCAGCGCTTCGGGACACTTGAACACTGAAGCTTTCTTT
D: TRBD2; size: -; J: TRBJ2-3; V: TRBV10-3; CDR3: CAISPSGTSGRTDTQYF; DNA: TGTGCCATCAGTCCCTCCGGGACTAGCGGGCGCACAGATACGCAGTATTTT
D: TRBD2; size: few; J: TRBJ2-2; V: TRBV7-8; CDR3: CASSPRTSGGTHGELFF; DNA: TGTGCCAGCAGCCCCCGAACTAGCGGGGGTACCCACGGGGAGCTGTTTTTT
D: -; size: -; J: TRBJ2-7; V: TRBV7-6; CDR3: CASSRKSEGSYEQYF; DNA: TGTGCCAGCAGTCGCAAGTCTGAGGGCTCCTACGAGCAGTACTTC
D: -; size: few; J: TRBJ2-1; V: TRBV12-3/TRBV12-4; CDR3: CASSFSIDNEQFF; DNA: TGTGCCAGCAGTTTCTCTATTGATAATGAGCAGTTCTTC
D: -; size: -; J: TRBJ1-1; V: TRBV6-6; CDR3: CASSYSGAQGTEAFF; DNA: TGTGCCAGCAGTTACTCGGGGGCGCAAGGCACTGAAGCTTTCTTT
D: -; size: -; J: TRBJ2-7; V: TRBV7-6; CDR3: CASAPWDTPAKEQYF; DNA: TGTGCCAGCGCCCCATGGGACACCCCAGCAAAAGAGCAGTACTTC
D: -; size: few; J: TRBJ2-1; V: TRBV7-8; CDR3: CASSYGTPVQFF; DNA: TGTGCCAGCAGCTACGGGACCCCCGTGCAGTTCTTC
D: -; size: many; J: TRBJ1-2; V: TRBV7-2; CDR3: CASSPSGTNYGYTF; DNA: TGTGCCAGCAGCCCTTCTGGTACTAACTATGGCTACACCTTC
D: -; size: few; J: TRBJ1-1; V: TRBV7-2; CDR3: CASSIKGDTEAFF; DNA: TGTGCCAGCAGCATCAAGGGGGACACTGAAGCTTTCTTT
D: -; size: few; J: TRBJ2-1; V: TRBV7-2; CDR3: CASSFRGGGDNEQFF; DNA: TGTGCCAGCAGCTTTAGGGGGGGGGGGGACAATGAGCAGTTCTTC
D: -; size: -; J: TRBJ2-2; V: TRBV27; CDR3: CASSPASGTYNTGELFF; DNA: TGTGCCAGCAGCCCCGCCTCCGGGACATACAACACCGGGGAGCTGTTTTTT
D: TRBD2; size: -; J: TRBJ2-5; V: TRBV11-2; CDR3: CASSLEAGGPETQYF; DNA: TGTGCCAGCAGCTTAGAAGCGGGAGGGCCAGAGACCCAGTACTTC